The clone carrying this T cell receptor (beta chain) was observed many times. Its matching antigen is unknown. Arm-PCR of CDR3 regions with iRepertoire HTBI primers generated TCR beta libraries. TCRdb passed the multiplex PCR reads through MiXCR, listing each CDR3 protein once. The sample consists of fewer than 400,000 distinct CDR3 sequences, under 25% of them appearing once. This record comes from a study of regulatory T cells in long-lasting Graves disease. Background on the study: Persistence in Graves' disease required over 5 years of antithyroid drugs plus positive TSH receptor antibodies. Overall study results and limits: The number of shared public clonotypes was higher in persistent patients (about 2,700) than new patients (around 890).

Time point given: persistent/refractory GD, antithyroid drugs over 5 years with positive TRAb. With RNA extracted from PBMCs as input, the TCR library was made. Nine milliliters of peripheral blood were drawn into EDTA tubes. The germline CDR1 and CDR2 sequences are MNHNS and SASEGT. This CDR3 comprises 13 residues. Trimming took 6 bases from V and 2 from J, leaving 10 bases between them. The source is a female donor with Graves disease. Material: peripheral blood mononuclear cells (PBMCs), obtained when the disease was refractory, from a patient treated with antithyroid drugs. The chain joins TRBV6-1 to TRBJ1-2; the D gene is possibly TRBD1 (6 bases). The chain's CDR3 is CASSRDRNYGYTF. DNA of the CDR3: TGTGCCAGCAGCCGCGACAGGAACTATGGCTACACCTTC.